Listed here are 24 T cell receptor beta chains from one sample, sequenced in a study of blood T cells in healthy people across ages. The authors ran a second PCR of 7 to 11 cycles using a sample-barcoded 5' primer and a J-beta primer mix. TCRdb redid the calling of the 5' RACE reads with MiXCR, one entry per CDR3 protein. This sample carries 1.5 million to 2 million distinct CDR3 sequences, about 49% of them seen once, and the ten largest clones take around 2.1%. Sequencing input: blood. The receptor source for this set is a middle-aged woman in good health.

The CDR3 sequence: CASSNQGGTTKVQYF. As DNA, the CDR3 is TGTGCCAGCAGTAACCAGGGTGGGACGACAAAGGTTCAGTACTTC. The chain has TRBV2 and TRBJ2-4; D is possibly TRBD1 or TRBD2 (5 bases each). The CDR3 contains 15 residues. Trimming stripped 5 bases from V and 11 bases from J, with 22 bases between. Germline V gene data show CDR1 as SNHLY and CDR2 as FYNNEI.

V gene TRBV7-2 combines with J gene TRBJ1-4; no firm D call. This CDR3 region has 16 residues. Deletions cut 6 bases from V and 6 bases from J, with 20 bases between. Germline V lookup: CDR1 SGHTA, CDR2 FQGNSA. The CDR3 sequence: CASSLLGPGTDEKLFF. The CDR3 DNA is TGTGCCAGCAGTCTCCTTGGGCCGGGAACGGATGAAAAACTGTTTTTT.

On this clonotype: Mismatch with germline at one junction end may stem from a read error. The CDR3 DNA is TGTGCCACCTGCAGTAGAGCGGGTCTCTCAGATACGCAGTATTTT. It translates to CATCSRAGLSDTQYF. The V call is TRBV15, the J call TRBJ2-3; D possibly corresponds to TRBD2 (6 bases). The CDR3 is 15 residues long. CDR1 and CDR2 from the germline V gene are LNHNV and YYDKDF (reference sequence).

In regard to this clonotype: An end of the junction differs from the germline gene, which may be a read error. The chain has TRBV6-2 or TRBV6-3 and TRBJ2-3, with TRBD2 identical over 13 bases. Germline V gene data show CDR1 as MNHEY and CDR2 as SVGEGT. This CDR3 comprises 20 residues. The CDR3 bases are TGTGCCTGCAGTTACCCGACGACCCGGACTAGCGGGGGTAGCACAGATACGCAGTATTTT. Amino acid sequence: CACSYPTTRTSGGSTDTQYF.

The sample holds many counts of this clonotype. This rearrangement joins TRBV6-6 to TRBJ2-3; D is possibly TRBD2 (5 bases). Germline V gene sequence: CDR1 MNHNY, CDR2 SVGAGI (reference sequence). The CDR3 runs to 13 residues. V lost 1 base, J lost 6 bases, and 8 bases lay in between. This chain's CDR3 is CASSYWSGDTQYF. The CDR3 bases are TGTGCCAGCAGTTACTGGTCGGGGGATACGCAGTATTTT.

This clonotype has more than one count but fewer than ten. The chain uses TRBV28 and TRBJ2-3; TRBD2 agrees at 7 bases. The CDR3 spans 15 residues. Unmatched junction bases numbered 4, after V lost 2 bases and J lost 2 bases. Germline values: CDR1 MDHEN, CDR2 SYDVKM. The CDR3 nucleotides are TGTGCCAGCAGTTTACCGGGGGGATTCACAGATACGCAGTATTTT. It translates to CASSLPGGFTDTQYF. Filled out from reference TRBV28 and TRBJ2-3, the complete variable domain reads DVKVTQSSRYLVKRTGEKVFLECVQDMDHENMFWYRQDPGLGLRLIYFSYDVKMKEKGDIPEGYSVSREKKERFSLILESASTNQTSMYLCASSLPGGFTDTQYFGPGTRLTVL.

Regarding this clonotype: The germline gene is not matched at one end of the junction; a read error may be the cause. The V gene is TRBV5-1, the J gene TRBJ2-3; D not resolved. Germline-derived CDR1 and CDR2 are SGHRS and YFSETQ. This CDR3 is built from 14 residues. The CDR3 here is CVSSEGPGTDTQYF. In DNA, the CDR3 is TGCGTCAGCAGCGAAGGACCCGGCACAGATACGCAGTATTTT.

This chain joins TRBV20-1 and TRBJ2-7, with 11 bases fitting TRBD2. The CDR3 covers 14 residues. Germline V lookup: CDR1 DFQATT, CDR2 SNEGSKA (reference sequence). V lost 0 bases and J lost 4; bases outside the gene matches: 2. The CDR3 sequence is CSARDLAGGYEQYF. The CDR3 coding sequence is TGCAGTGCTAGAGATCTAGCGGGGGGTTACGAGCAGTACTTC.

V is TRBV7-2 and J is TRBJ1-6; TRBD1 agrees at 7 bases. This CDR3 has 16 residues. The ends lost 9 bases at V and 5 bases at J; junction bases unmatched: 13. Germline lookup yields CDR1 SGHTA and CDR2 FQGNSA. The CDR3 DNA reads TGTGCCAGTACCCCACAGGGGAGGTCCGATAATTCACCCCTCCACTTT. As protein: CASTPQGRSDNSPLHF.

This sequence joins TRBV12-3 or TRBV12-4 and TRBJ1-1; D unresolved. Trimming took 0 bases from V and 13 from J, leaving 12 bases between them. The CDR3 spans 12 residues. CDR3 DNA: TGTGCCAGCAGTTTAGCGCTCCAGGTCGGTTTCTTT. Protein: CASSLALQVGFF.

V is TRBV4-3 and J is TRBJ2-3, with 9 bases matching TRBD2. Germline V gives CDR1 LGHNA, CDR2 YSLEER. The CDR3 is made up of 16 amino acids. V lost 3 bases to trimming and J lost 2 bases; unmatched junction nucleotides: 6. The CDR3 here is CASSQVAGDTTDTQYF. Here the CDR3 DNA reads TGCGCCAGCAGCCAGGTAGCGGGGGACACCACAGATACGCAGTATTTT.

The chain links TRBV20-1 to TRBJ2-1; tentative D call: TRBD1 (5 bases). V lost 6 bases to trimming and J lost 0 bases, with 15 bases between them. CDR1 is DFQATT, CDR2 SNEGSKA, per germline (reference sequence). The CDR3 has 15 residues. The CDR3, as DNA: TGCAGTGCCAAATCATTCAGGGTCTCCTACAATGAGCAGTTCTTC. This codes for CSAKSFRVSYNEQFF.

The chain couples TRBV15 to TRBJ2-6, with a possible D match to TRBD1 (5 bases). The CDR3 consists of 21 residues. Deletions cut 0 bases from V and 0 bases from J, with 21 bases between. Germline V lookup: CDR1 LNHNV, CDR2 YYDKDF (reference sequence). The CDR3 spells CATSRDLSGVGAFSGANVLTF. CDR3 nucleotide sequence: TGTGCCACCAGCAGAGATCTGTCGGGTGTTGGGGCGTTCTCTGGGGCCAACGTCCTGACTTTC. Variable domain in full (rest from reference TRBV15 and TRBJ2-6): DAMVIQNPRYQVTQFGKPVTLSCSQTLNHNVMYWYQQKSSQAPKLLFHYYDKDFNNEADTPDNFQSRRPNTSFCFLDIRSPGLGDTAMYLCATSRDLSGVGAFSGANVLTFGAGSRLTVL.

With regard to this clonotype: At one end, the junction sequence differs from germline, possibly due to a read error. The chain links TRBV29-1 to TRBJ2-1; the match to TRBD2 covers 12 bases. Per germline, CDR1 SQVTM and CDR2 ANQGSEA. The CDR3 covers 13 residues. The CDR3 here is CSVETSGGIERFF. The CDR3 nucleotides are TGCAGCGTTGAGACTAGCGGGGGTATTGAGCGGTTCTTC.

This clonotype was seen ten or more times. The J gene is TRBJ2-5, the V gene TRBV12-3 or TRBV12-4; D unresolved. This CDR3 has 13 amino acids. V was clipped by 2 bases and J by 6 bases, with 10 bases between them. The CDR3 loop reads CASSLSPAKTQYF. The CDR3 bases are TGTGCCAGCAGTTTATCCCCTGCCAAGACCCAGTACTTC.

The V gene is TRBV27, the J gene TRBJ2-3; tentatively, D is TRBD1 or TRBD2 (5 bases each). The germline V gene encodes CDR1 MNHEY and CDR2 SMNVEV (reference sequence). V lost 1 base and J lost 6, with 14 bases in between. The CDR3 has 15 amino acids. As DNA, the CDR3 is TGTGCCAGCAGTTTATTGGGGGACCCAAGGGATACGCAGTATTTT. It translates to CASSLLGDPRDTQYF.

This clonotype has more than one count but fewer than ten. The chain carries TRBV10-2 and TRBJ1-1; 8 bases match TRBD1. V was pared by 6 bases and J by 1 base, with 4 bases of the junction left unmatched. Germline CDR1 reads WSHSY; CDR2 reads SAAADI. The CDR3 runs 14 residues. The CDR3 coding sequence is TGCGCCAGCAGAGCACAGGGGGGGAACACTGAAGCTTTCTTT. It specifies CASRAQGGNTEAFF.

This clonotype was picked up a small number of times. The J gene is TRBJ1-2, the V gene TRBV6-2 or TRBV6-3; D is uncertain. The CDR3 is 12 residues long. Germline-derived CDR1 and CDR2 are MNHEY and SVGEGT. V dropped 8 bases and J dropped 9 bases, with 16 bases sitting between them. CDR3 nucleotides: TGTGCCAGCGCCTTGGACGTTAGGAGCTACACCTTC. It translates to CASALDVRSYTF.

This clonotype occurred a few times. The chain uses TRBV6-5 and TRBJ2-1; D remains unclear. V gave up 0 bases and J gave up 5 bases, with 17 bases separating them. Germline CDR1 is MNHEY and CDR2 is SVGAGI. The CDR3 sequence is 17 residues long. CDR3: CASSYSRGQGRDNEQFF. For the CDR3, the DNA is TGTGCCAGCAGTTACTCGCGTGGGCAAGGAAGGGACAATGAGCAGTTCTTC.

There are a few counts of this clonotype. The J gene is TRBJ2-5, the V gene TRBV7-2, with D tentatively TRBD2 (5 bases). The CDR3 contains 14 residues. V was trimmed by 0 bases and J by 9 bases, leaving 14 bases between them. The germline gives CDR1 SGHTA, CDR2 FQGNSA. DNA of the CDR3: TGTGCCAGCAGCTTAGCTGGCGGGTCTGGAGCCCAGTACTTC. This sequence encodes CASSLAGGSGAQYF.

This clonotype was seen only a few times. The CDR3 DNA follows: TGTGCCAGCAGTTACAGCCAGCTGAACACAGATACGCAGTATTTT. Its protein product is CASSYSQLNTDTQYF. The chain uses TRBV6-5 and TRBJ2-3; D ambiguous. V lost 2 bases and J 2 bases, leaving 11 bases between the germline ends. The CDR3 runs 15 residues. The germline V gene encodes CDR1 MNHEY and CDR2 SVGAGI.

This chain links TRBV29-1 with TRBJ1-2; the D is unclear. Trimming took 4 bases from V and 6 from J, leaving 6 bases between them. The V gene's germline CDR1 is SQVTM and CDR2 ANQGSEA. The CDR3 has 10 amino acids. The CDR3 DNA sequence: TGCAGCGTTGCGACTGATGGCTACACCTTC. Encoded protein: CSVATDGYTF.

The J gene is TRBJ2-1, the V gene TRBV6-1; 7 bases match TRBD1. The CDR3 runs 13 residues. The germline V gene has CDR1 MNHNS and CDR2 SASEGT. The V and J ends lost 7 bases and 5 bases, in that order; junction bases with no gene match: 5. The CDR3, as DNA: TGTGCCAGCAAATGGACAGGCAACAATGAGCAGTTCTTC. This gives the protein CASKWTGNNEQFF.

This clonotype turned up a few times. The chain carries TRBV7-2 and TRBJ1-2; no clear D gene. Trimming pared 5 bases from V and 5 bases from J, leaving 15 bases between. The CDR3 is 14 residues long. Germline V gives CDR1 SGHTA, CDR2 FQGNSA. This chain's CDR3 is CASSLPPRAYGYTF. The CDR3 region has the DNA TGTGCCAGCAGCCTCCCACCGAGAGCGTATGGCTACACCTTC.